These T cell receptor beta chains were read from a single sample in a study of response to subunit inactivated influenza vaccine. TCRdb independently ran MiXCR on the RT-PCR reads; one entry per CDR3 protein. The sample holds 500,000 to 550,000 distinct CDR3 sequences, 7.6% seen once. The sample in question was PBMCs from blood, obtained 23 months after vaccination. The receptors derive from a man between 50 and 75 years old who received an inactivated influenza vaccine. The CDR3 runs from the conserved cysteine through the conserved F or W. A D gene is named only where the DNA matches it firmly. Where a row states a size, it is once, few, many or the class of an expanded clone; other rows omit it.

TRBV24-1	NA	TRBJ2-3	NA	TGTGCCACCAGTGATTTGTCCAAACAGGGTGATACGCAGTATTTT	CATSDLSKQGDTQYF
TRBV7-2	NA	TRBJ2-7	NA	TGTGCCAGCAGCTCGACGAGGAACGAGCAGTACTTC	CASSSTRNEQYF
TRBV18	few	TRBJ1-5	NA	TGTGCCAGCTCACCCGGGGGAAGAAGCCAGCCCCAGCATTTT	CASSPGGRSQPQHF
TRBV7-9	few	TRBJ2-1	NA	TGTGCCAGCAGCTTAGAACTAGCAATCTCCGACCAACAGTTCTTC	CASSLELAISDQQFF
TRBV29-1	few	TRBJ2-1	TRBD1	TGCAGCGTGGCAATACAGGGGGGCTCCTACAATGAGCAGTTCTTC	CSVAIQGGSYNEQFF
TRBV6-1	NA	TRBJ1-4	NA	TGTGCCACACGGGAACACGCCTATGAAAAACTGTTTTTT	CATREHAYEKLFF
TRBV4-2	many	TRBJ2-7	TRBD1	TGTGCCAGCTCTGGACAGGGGGGCGAGCAGTACTTC	CASSGQGGEQYF
TRBV24-1	few	TRBJ2-2	TRBD1	TGTGCCACCAGTGATGCTCCGGGACAGGGGAACACCGGGGAGCTGTTTTTT	CATSDAPGQGNTGELFF
TRBV25-1	many	TRBJ2-3	TRBD1	TGTGCCAGCAGTGCCGGCCTGGGACAGGGGGATACGCAGTATTTT	CASSAGLGQGDTQYF
TRBV20-1	NA	TRBJ2-3	NA	TGCAGTGCTAGGGGCCGGGCAGGGAGCACAGATACGCAGTATTTT	CSARGRAGSTDTQYF
TRBV7-3	few	TRBJ2-1	TRBD2	TGTGCCAGCAGCCCCGCCTCTAGCGGAGACGGCTACAATGAGCAGTTCTTC	CASSPASSGDGYNEQFF
TRBV3-1	NA	TRBJ2-7	NA	TGTGCCAGCAGCCGCAGCAGACAGGCCGAGCAGTACTTC	CASSRSRQAEQYF
TRBV7-9	NA	TRBJ2-5	NA	TGTGCCAGCAGCTTAGCGAGTCATCGCAGAGATAAAGAGACCCAGTACTTC	CASSLASHRRDKETQYF
TRBV4-3	many	TRBJ2-2	TRBD2	TGCGCCAGCAGCCAAGGGGCTAGCGGGGGGGCCACCGGGGAGCTGTTTTTT	CASSQGASGGATGELFF
TRBV12-3/TRBV12-4	many	TRBJ2-7	NA	TGTGCCAGCAGTTTATCATACAGGACCCCCGAGCAGTACTTC	CASSLSYRTPEQYF
TRBV7-9	many	TRBJ2-7	TRBD2	TGTGCCAGCAGCTCCTCCGGGACTACTTATTACGAGCAGTACTTC	CASSSSGTTYYEQYF
TRBV29-1	NA	TRBJ2-2	TRBD1	TGCAGCGTTAGGACAGGAGTGAACACCGGGGAGCTGTTTTTT	CSVRTGVNTGELFF
TRBV12-3/TRBV12-4	many	TRBJ2-1	NA	TGTGCCAGCAGTTTCGTGGATGGTGAGCAGTTCTTC	CASSFVDGEQFF
TRBV5-1	NA	TRBJ2-7	TRBD1	TGCGCCAGCAGCTCCCCGGCCCGAGGACAGGGAGGCTACGAGCAGTACTTC	CASSSPARGQGGYEQYF
TRBV11-3	few	TRBJ2-1	TRBD1	TGTGCCAGCGCACCCAGGGGGCACGATGGTGAGCAGTTCTTC	CASAPRGHDGEQFF
TRBV28	few	TRBJ2-7	NA	TGTGCCAGCAGGGACATGGGGACCCCCGGGGAGCAGTACTTC	CASRDMGTPGEQYF
TRBV5-5	NA	TRBJ2-5	TRBD1	TGTGCCAGCAGCTCAGGACAGGGCTGGGGCCGGGGTCAGACCCAGTACTTC	CASSSGQGWGRGQTQYF
TRBV12-3/TRBV12-4	NA	TRBJ1-6	NA	TGTGCCAGCAGTTTTGGTTCACCCCTCCACTTT	CASSFGSPLHF
TRBV7-8	few	TRBJ1-1	NA	TGTGCCAGCAGCTTACCGGAGGAAAGGGGAGCTTTCTTT	CASSLPEERGAFF
TRBV21-1	few	TRBJ2-7	NA	TGTGCCAGCAGCAAAAAGTCGTCAGGGGGCTACGAGCAGTACTTC	CASSKKSSGGYEQYF
TRBV20-1	NA	TRBJ1-1	NA	TGCAGTGCTAGGCATACGGACGGCCATGAAGCTTTCTTT	CSARHTDGHEAFF
TRBV11-2	NA	TRBJ2-2	NA	TGTGCCACCTCTGGGGCCCGTCATATCGGGGAGCTGTTTTTT	CATSGARHIGELFF
TRBV5-6	NA	TRBJ2-1	NA	TGTGCCAGCAGCTTGGGCCTAGAACCCAATGAGCAGTTCTTC	CASSLGLEPNEQFF
TRBV12-3/TRBV12-4	many	TRBJ1-5	NA	TGTGCCAGCAGTTTCACGTACAATCAGCCCCAGCATTTT	CASSFTYNQPQHF
TRBV12-3/TRBV12-4	NA	TRBJ2-7	TRBD2	TGTGCCAGCAGTCCCCGGGGGGGTAGCGGGACCTCCTACGAGCAGTACTTC	CASSPRGGSGTSYEQYF
TRBV5-1	NA	TRBJ1-2	NA	TGCGCCAGCGCCGACAGTACTTGGAGCTATGGCTACACCTTC	CASADSTWSYGYTF
TRBV11-1	NA	TRBJ2-1	NA	TGTGCCAGCAGCTTAGCGCCCATAGGTCGGGGAAGCTCCTACAATGAGCAGTTCTTC	CASSLAPIGRGSSYNEQFF
TRBV6-6	NA	TRBJ1-1	TRBD1	TGTGCCAGCTGGGGACAGGGTAGCACTGAAGCTTTCTTT	CASWGQGSTEAFF
TRBV5-5	few	TRBJ2-1	TRBD2	TGTGCCAGCAGCTTGCCTAGCGGACACTACAATGAGCAGTTCTTC	CASSLPSGHYNEQFF
TRBV20-1	NA	TRBJ2-7	NA	TGCAGTGCTAGAGTCAGGGTCACCTACGAGCAGTACTTC	CSARVRVTYEQYF
TRBV7-9	NA	TRBJ2-4	TRBD1	TGTGCCAGCAGCTTAGGGTTGACAGGGGGCGACAAAAACATTCAGTACTTC	CASSLGLTGGDKNIQYF
TRBV2	many	TRBJ2-7	TRBD1	TGTGCCAGCAGAACAGGGGGCGCGAGTTACGAGCAGTACTTC	CASRTGGASYEQYF
TRBV21-1	few	TRBJ2-7	NA	TGTGCCAGCAGCCGGGACAGGGCGGCGGACGAGCAGTACTTC	CASSRDRAADEQYF
TRBV5-6	many	TRBJ2-1	NA	TGTGCCAGCAGCGGTGGGGGGATCGGCTCCTACAATGAGCAGTTCTTC	CASSGGGIGSYNEQFF
TRBV12-3/TRBV12-4	NA	TRBJ1-1	NA	TGTGCCAGCAGCCTAGAGGGGTCCTTGAACACTGAAGCTTTCTTT	CASSLEGSLNTEAFF
TRBV12-3/TRBV12-4	few	TRBJ1-5	TRBD1	TGTGCCAGCAGATCAACAGGGGGCGCCGGCAATCAGCCCCAGCATTTT	CASRSTGGAGNQPQHF
TRBV12-3/TRBV12-4	many	TRBJ1-2	NA	TGTGCCAGCAGTTGGTCCAGGAGGGGGATTCCTCTTTATAACTATGGCTACACCTTC	CASSWSRRGIPLYNYGYTF
TRBV12-3/TRBV12-4	NA	TRBJ2-1	TRBD1	TGTGCCAGCAAGGGACAGGCCTACAATGAGCAGTTCTTC	CASKGQAYNEQFF
TRBV6-2/TRBV6-3	NA	TRBJ2-3	NA	TGTGCCAGCAGTGTCAGGGGTTTAGCAGATACGCAGTATTTT	CASSVRGLADTQYF
TRBV2	few	TRBJ2-1	TRBD1	TGTGCCAGTAACCGGGACAGGGATAATAGTGGGCAGTTCTTC	CASNRDRDNSGQFF
TRBV11-1	NA	TRBJ2-3	TRBD1	TGTGCCAGCACCATACAGGGGACCACGAACACAGATACGCAGTATTTT	CASTIQGTTNTDTQYF
TRBV20-1	NA	TRBJ2-5	NA	TGCAGTGCTAGATCTCTACTCCAGGGTTACGAGACCCAGTACTTC	CSARSLLQGYETQYF
TRBV7-2	few	TRBJ1-1	NA	TGTGCCAGCAGCTTAGTGGATCGGCAGGGGGCTTTCTTT	CASSLVDRQGAFF
TRBV6-1	NA	TRBJ1-2	NA	TGTGCCAGCAGTGAATTTTGGGACTCATCTAACTATGGCTACACCTTC	CASSEFWDSSNYGYTF
TRBV20-1	NA	TRBJ2-7	TRBD2	TGCAGTGCCCCCGGGACTAGCGGGAGTAAAACCGAGCAGTACTTC	CSAPGTSGSKTEQYF
TRBV29-1	NA	TRBJ2-3	NA	TGCAGCGTTCGGCTCTCCACAGATACGCAGTATTTT	CSVRLSTDTQYF
TRBV5-1	few	TRBJ1-5	NA	TGCGCCAGCAGCACCGACGGTACTAATAGCAATCAGCCCCAGCATTTT	CASSTDGTNSNQPQHF
TRBV10-3	NA	TRBJ1-1	TRBD1	TGTGCCATCAGGCAACAGGGACAGGGCAACACTGAAGCTTTCTTT	CAIRQQGQGNTEAFF